The 27 T cell receptor beta chains listed next were all sequenced from one sample in a study of T cell repertoires in cytomegalovirus infection. These TCRs are of unknown antigen specificity. TCRdb passed the reads through MiXCR, listing each CDR3 protein once. The sample holds 700,000 to 900,000 distinct CDR3 sequences, 25% to 30% seen once. The source material was cultured CD8+ T cells from PBMCs, sampled from culture after CMV antigen stimulation. Receptors were obtained from a human donor in good health (CMV status not recorded). Some clones in this sample may be carry-over from other donors' samples.

The rearrangement joins TRBV5-6 to TRBJ2-2; TRBD2 agrees at 9 bases. The CDR3 consists of 17 residues. Germline V gene sequence: CDR1 SGHDT, CDR2 YYEEEE. Trimming took 0 bases from V and 5 from J; bases not matched to a gene: 8. Here the CDR3 reads CASSLAGSGGLTGELFF. For the CDR3, the DNA is TGTGCCAGCAGCTTGGCCGGTAGCGGGGGCCTTACCGGGGAGCTGTTTTTT.

This chain uses TRBV7-9 with TRBJ2-1; 12 nucleotides agree with TRBD2. CDR3 size: 14 residues. From germline, CDR1 is SEHNR and CDR2 FQNEAQ (reference sequence). With V trimmed by 5 bases and J by 12 bases, 8 bases remained unmatched. CDR3 in DNA: TGTGCCAGCAGCAGCACTAGCGGGGGGTTTCCGCAGTTCTTC. Protein: CASSSTSGGFPQFF.

The rearrangement links TRBV12-3 or TRBV12-4 to TRBJ1-5, with D hard to call. V was trimmed by 6 bases and J by 6 bases, leaving 12 bases between them. CDR3 length: 13 amino acids. The CDR3 DNA sequence: TGTGCCAGCAGCTACGGGAAGGCTCAGCCCCAGCATTTT. Translated: CASSYGKAQPQHF.

Worth noting for this clonotype: The conserved phenylalanine or tryptophan is not found at the CDR3 terminus, so this likely reflects a read error. The chain employs TRBV27 and TRBJ1-1, with a possible D match to TRBD1 (5 bases). The germline V gene encodes CDR1 MNHEY and CDR2 SMNVEV (reference sequence). The CDR3 loop spans 13 amino acids. V was shortened by 3 bases and J by 1 base, with 6 bases between the two germline ends. CDR3 region: CASSFGGNTEAFS. As DNA, the CDR3 is TGTGCCAGCAGTTTCGGGGGGAACACTGAAGCTTTCTCT.

V is TRBV9 and J is TRBJ1-2; 12 bases align to TRBD1. V trimming: 1 base; J trimming: 3 bases; junction bases outside the gene matches: 19. Germline assignment: CDR1 SGDLS and CDR2 YYNGEE. The CDR3 covers 21 residues. The CDR3 here is CASSVSSEPPGQGAGDYGYTF. The CDR3 DNA reads TGTGCCAGCAGCGTAAGTAGCGAACCTCCGGGACAGGGGGCCGGAGACTATGGCTACACCTTC.

The chain couples TRBV29-1 to TRBJ2-1; possibly TRBD2 for D (6 bases). Germline values: CDR1 SQVTM, CDR2 ANQGSEA. V lost 4 bases, J lost 8 bases, and 9 bases lay in between. This CDR3 has 11 amino acids. The CDR3 coding sequence is TGCAGCGTTGCGGGGGAGGATGAGCAGTTCTTC. Translated, it gives CSVAGEDEQFF.

This clonotype was picked up many times. The V and J genes are TRBV6-1 and TRBJ2-7; D gene uncertain. CDR1 and CDR2 from the germline V gene are MNHNS and SASEGT. Trimming cost V 2 bases and J 0 bases, with 8 bases left between them. The length of the CDR3 is 14 residues. The CDR3 loop reads CASSEWVYSYEQYV. CDR3 in DNA: TGTGCCAGCAGTGAATGGGTGTACTCCTACGAGCAGTACGTC.

The V and J genes are TRBV12-3 or TRBV12-4 and TRBJ1-2, with TRBD1 identical over 7 bases. V lost 5 bases and J lost 1; bases outside the gene matches: 13. The CDR3 length is 17 residues. In nucleotides, the CDR3 is TGTGCCAGCAGTCCTGACAGGGTCGGAAACCTTAACTATGGCTACACCTTC. Protein sequence: CASSPDRVGNLNYGYTF.

The CDR3 reads CATSDPRDISGYTF. CDR3 DNA: TGTGCCACCAGTGATCCCCGGGACATTAGTGGCTACACCTTC. The chain joins TRBV24-1 to TRBJ1-2, with D possibly matching TRBD1 (6 bases). The V end was cut by 3 bases, the J end by 7 bases, with 14 bases between. Per the germline V gene, CDR1 is KGHDR and CDR2 is SFDVKD. The CDR3 is made up of 14 amino acids.

The gene calls are TRBV3-1 and TRBJ2-1; 8 bases align to TRBD2. This CDR3 region has 16 residues. J lost 2 bases, V lost 2 bases, and 5 bases had no gene match. Germline CDR1 reads LGHDT; CDR2 reads YNNKEL (reference sequence). The CDR3 here is CASSQLDSGAYNEQFF. The CDR3, as DNA: TGTGCCAGCAGCCAACTAGATAGCGGGGCCTACAATGAGCAGTTCTTC.

This clonotype showed up many times. V usage is TRBV4-2 and J usage is TRBJ2-1; 9 bases align to TRBD2. The CDR3 covers 15 residues. Germline CDR1 reads LGHNA; CDR2 reads YNFKEQ. The V segment lost 3 bases and the J segment 0 bases; nucleotides outside the gene matches: 0. CDR3 amino acids: CASSQRGGSYNEQFF. Here the CDR3 DNA reads TGTGCCAGCAGCCAGCGGGGGGGCTCCTACAATGAGCAGTTCTTC.

The chain carries TRBV10-2 and TRBJ2-3; D is unclear. The CDR3 has 12 residues. Trimming took off 6 bases at V and 4 bases at J, with 8 bases between the two ends. In germline, CDR1 is WSHSY, CDR2 SAAADI. The CDR3: CASRPRPDTQYF. For the CDR3, the DNA is TGCGCCAGCAGGCCCAGGCCAGATACGCAGTATTTT.

This clonotype was detected only a few times. This chain connects TRBV6-1 to TRBJ1-1; the D is unclear. The CDR3 is 14 residues long. Germline CDR1 reads MNHNS; CDR2 reads SASEGT. The ends were cut back, 4 bases at V and 1 base at J, with 10 bases in the middle. CDR3 nucleotide sequence: TGTGCCAGCAGTGTAATCGTGGGGAACACTGAAGCTTTCTTT. This encodes CASSVIVGNTEAFF.

V is TRBV10-3 and J is TRBJ1-1, with D possibly matching TRBD1 (6 bases). Germline V gene lookup returns CDR1 ENHRY and CDR2 SYGVKD. Trimming cost V 7 bases and J 10 bases, with 13 bases left between them. The CDR3 sequence is 11 residues long. CDR3 bases: TGTGCCATCACCCAGGGGCGGGTAGCTTTCTTT. It translates to CAITQGRVAFF.

Of note for this clonotype: The DNA is left out, because the CDR3 cannot be placed on it with certainty; the CDR3 is given as TCRdb lists it. The chain recombines TRBV4-1 with TRBJ1-4; the DNA was not used to check the table's D call, TRBD1. The V gene's germline CDR1 is MGHRA and CDR2 YSYEKL. The CDR3 length equals 18 residues, ends included. This CDR3 is CASSQEGGGRFFGEKLFF.

This clonotype was counted between two and nine times. The gene calls are TRBV6-6 and TRBJ1-2; TRBD1 matches 9 bases. CDR3 length equals 16 residues. Germline trimming cut 5 bases from V and 8 bases from J; bases unmatched to any gene: 15. Per the germline V gene, CDR1 is MNHNY and CDR2 is SVGAGI (reference sequence). The CDR3 coding sequence is TGTGCCAGCAGTGGCCGGGACAGGGCGATTGTTGAAGGCTACACCTTC. Translation gives CASSGRDRAIVEGYTF.

The rearrangement joins TRBV6-5 to TRBJ1-1, with D unresolved. The CDR3 extends over 15 amino acids. Germline lookup yields CDR1 MNHEY and CDR2 SVGAGI. V was trimmed by 0 bases and J by 3 bases, leaving 11 bases between them. The DNA of the CDR3 is TGTGCCAGCAGTTACTCCGGGGTCGGGGACACTGAAGCTTTCTTT. Amino acids: CASSYSGVGDTEAFF.

The V and J genes are TRBV7-8 and TRBJ1-1; 9 nucleotides match TRBD1. Germline V gene sequence: CDR1 SGHVS, CDR2 FQNEAQ. The trim removed 5 bases at V and 1 base at J, leaving 8 bases unmatched. The CDR3 spans 16 residues. The CDR3 loop reads CASSPSRGQGNTEAFF. Written as DNA, the CDR3 is TGTGCCAGCAGCCCGAGTAGGGGACAGGGGAACACTGAAGCTTTCTTT.

This clonotype was found a few times. This chain uses TRBV12-3 or TRBV12-4 with TRBJ2-5; D is undetermined. The CDR3 is 14 residues long. V lost 5 bases and J 2 bases, leaving 12 bases between the germline ends. The CDR3 bases are TGTGCCAGCAGTCAACCGGGCTGGCAAGAGACCCAGTACTTC. It encodes CASSQPGWQETQYF.

This chain uses TRBV20-1 with TRBJ2-7, with 7 bases lining up with TRBD1. Trimming took 3 bases from V and 7 from J; bases not matched to a gene: 6. The germline CDR1 and CDR2 sequences are DFQATT and SNEGSKA (reference sequence). The CDR3 contains 12 residues. The CDR3 sequence is CSARKQGIEQYV. CDR3 sequence (DNA): TGCAGTGCTAGGAAACAGGGGATAGAGCAGTACGTC.

This clonotype was found a few times. This sequence may be a read error, since a much larger clone differs from it by one base. The genes are TRBV27 and TRBJ1-6; D uncertain. The ends were cut back, 0 bases at V and 4 bases at J, with 4 bases in the middle. Germline assignment: CDR1 MNHEY and CDR2 SMNVEV (reference sequence). The CDR3 contains 14 residues. The CDR3 DNA is TGTGCCAGCAGTTTATCAGGGTATAATTCACCCCTCCACTTT. It encodes CASSLSGYNSPLHF.

In the case of this clonotype: One end of the junction varies from germline; a read error may be responsible. The chain recombines TRBV11-2 with TRBJ2-6, with D perhaps TRBD1 (6 bases). The CDR3 is made up of 17 amino acids. Looked up from germline, CDR1 is SGHAT and CDR2 is FQNNGV. The DNA for the CDR3 is TGTGCCAGCAGTCCCTGGGGACAATTCTCTGGGGCCAAAGTCCTGACTTTC. Protein sequence: CASSPWGQFSGAKVLTF.

This clonotype was observed many times. V usage is TRBV12-3 or TRBV12-4 and J usage is TRBJ1-2; the D gene is possibly TRBD1 (5 bases). Trimming removed 6 bases from V and 1 base from J, with 30 bases in between. This CDR3 spans 20 amino acids. The CDR3 DNA is TGTGCCAGCAGCCTTGCCCATTCCGGGACTCCCCAGGAGGGTAACTATGGCTACACCTTC. The encoded protein is CASSLAHSGTPQEGNYGYTF.

This clonotype was recorded a few times. This chain joins TRBV12-3 or TRBV12-4 and TRBJ2-7, with a possible D match to TRBD1 (6 bases). Trimming stripped 4 bases from V and 10 bases from J, with 17 bases between. This CDR3 is 13 amino acids long. CDR3 sequence: CASSSWTVRGQYF. The CDR3 DNA is TGTGCCAGCAGTTCCTGGACAGTACGAGGCCAGTACTTC.

This clonotype was seen more than once but under ten times. This rearrangement joins TRBV19 to TRBJ1-2, with D unclear. Trimming removed 5 bases from V and 1 base from J, with 8 bases in between. CDR3 length equals 13 residues. Germline V gene lookup returns CDR1 LNHDA and CDR2 SQIVND (reference sequence). Written as DNA, the CDR3 is TGTGCCAGTAGTGCAGACCTTAACTATGGCTACACCTTC. This translates into CASSADLNYGYTF.

Written as DNA, the CDR3 is TGTGCCAGCAGTGTAGGACCGGACTATGGCTACACCTTC. Translation: CASSVGPDYGYTF. The rearrangement joins TRBV27 to TRBJ1-2; no clear D gene. Per germline, CDR1 MNHEY and CDR2 SMNVEV (reference sequence). The CDR3 totals 13 residues. V was trimmed by 5 bases and J by 3 bases, leaving 10 bases between them.

A few counts support this clonotype. The chain has TRBV7-8 and TRBJ1-6; maybe TRBD1 (5 bases). Trimming stripped 1 base from V and 8 bases from J, with 18 bases between. From germline, CDR1 is SGHVS and CDR2 FQNEAQ. This CDR3 is built from 17 residues. CDR3 sequence: CASSLVLGAGYYSPLHF. The CDR3 nucleotides read TGTGCCAGCAGCTTAGTTTTAGGGGCTGGTTATTATTCACCCCTCCACTTT.